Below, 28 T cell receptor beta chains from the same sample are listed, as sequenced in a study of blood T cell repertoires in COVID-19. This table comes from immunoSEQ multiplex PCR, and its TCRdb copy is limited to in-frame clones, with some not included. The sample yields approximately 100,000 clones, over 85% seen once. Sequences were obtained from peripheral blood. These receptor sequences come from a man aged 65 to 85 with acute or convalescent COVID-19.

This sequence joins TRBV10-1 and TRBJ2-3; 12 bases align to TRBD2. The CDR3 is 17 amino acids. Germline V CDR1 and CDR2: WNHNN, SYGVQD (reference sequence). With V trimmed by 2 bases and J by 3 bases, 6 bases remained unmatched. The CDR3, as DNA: TGCGCCAGCAGTGAGCCTACTAGCGGGGGGTCGACAGATACGCAGTATTTT. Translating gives CASSEPTSGGSTDTQYF.

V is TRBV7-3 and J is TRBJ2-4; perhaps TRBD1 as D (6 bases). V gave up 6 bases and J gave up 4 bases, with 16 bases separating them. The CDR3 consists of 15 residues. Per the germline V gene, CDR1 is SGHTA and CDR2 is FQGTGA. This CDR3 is CASSEGDEGKNIQYF. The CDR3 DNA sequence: TGTGCCAGCAGTGAGGGGGACGAGGGTAAAAACATTCAGTACTTC.

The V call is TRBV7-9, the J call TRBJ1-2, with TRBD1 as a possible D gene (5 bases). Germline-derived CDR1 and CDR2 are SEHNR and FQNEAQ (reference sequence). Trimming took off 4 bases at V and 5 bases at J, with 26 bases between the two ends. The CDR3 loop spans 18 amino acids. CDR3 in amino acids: CASSSPRSTASNPYGYTF. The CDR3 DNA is TGTGCCAGCAGCTCCCCCCGATCGACAGCGTCAAACCCGTATGGCTACACCTTC.

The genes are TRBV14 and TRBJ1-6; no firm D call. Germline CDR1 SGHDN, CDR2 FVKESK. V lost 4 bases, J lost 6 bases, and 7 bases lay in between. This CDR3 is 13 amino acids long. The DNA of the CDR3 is TGTGCCAGCAGCCCTTTTATTAATTCACCCCTCCACTTT. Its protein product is CASSPFINSPLHF.

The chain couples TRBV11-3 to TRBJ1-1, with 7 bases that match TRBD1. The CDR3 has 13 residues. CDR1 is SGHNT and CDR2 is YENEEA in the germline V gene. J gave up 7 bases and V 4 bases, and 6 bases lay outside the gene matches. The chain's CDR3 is CASSSPGQLEAFF. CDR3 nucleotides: TGTGCCAGCAGCTCGCCGGGACAGCTTGAAGCTTTCTTT.

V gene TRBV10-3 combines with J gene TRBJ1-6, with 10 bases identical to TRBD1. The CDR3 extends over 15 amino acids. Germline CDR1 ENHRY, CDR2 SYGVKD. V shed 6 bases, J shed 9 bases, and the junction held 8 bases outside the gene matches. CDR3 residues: CAIRSGRDRGSPLHF. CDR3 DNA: TGTGCCATCAGGTCTGGTAGGGACAGGGGTTCACCCCTCCACTTT.

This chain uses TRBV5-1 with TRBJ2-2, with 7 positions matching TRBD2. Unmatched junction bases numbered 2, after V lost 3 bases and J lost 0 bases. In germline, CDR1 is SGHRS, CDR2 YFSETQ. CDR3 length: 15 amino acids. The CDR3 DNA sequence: TGCGCCAGCAGCTCGACTAGCCCGAACACCGGGGAGCTGTTTTTT. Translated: CASSSTSPNTGELFF.

The CDR3 DNA follows: TGTGCCAGCACCGAAAGTTCCAGCGGGGGGTGGGAGACCCAGTACTTC. It translates to CASTESSSGGWETQYF. This chain joins TRBV2 and TRBJ2-5; TRBD2 matches 9 bases. CDR1 is SNHLY, CDR2 FYNNEI, per germline. The CDR3 spans 16 residues. V gave up 7 bases and J gave up 5 bases; unmatched junction bases: 14.

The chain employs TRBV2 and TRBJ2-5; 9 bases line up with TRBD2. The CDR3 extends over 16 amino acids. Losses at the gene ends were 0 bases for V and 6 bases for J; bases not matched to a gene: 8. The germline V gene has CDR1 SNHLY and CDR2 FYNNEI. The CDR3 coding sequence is TGTGCCAGCAGTGAAGCGCCTTTAGCGGGGGAAAAGACCCAGTACTTC. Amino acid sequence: CASSEAPLAGEKTQYF.

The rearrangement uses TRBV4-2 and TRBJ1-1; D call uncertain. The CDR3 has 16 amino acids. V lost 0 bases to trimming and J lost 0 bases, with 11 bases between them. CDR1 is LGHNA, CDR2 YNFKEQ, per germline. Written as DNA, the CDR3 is TGTGCCAGCAGCCAAGATGTGGGCCTCATGAACACTGAAGCTTTCTTT. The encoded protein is CASSQDVGLMNTEAFF.

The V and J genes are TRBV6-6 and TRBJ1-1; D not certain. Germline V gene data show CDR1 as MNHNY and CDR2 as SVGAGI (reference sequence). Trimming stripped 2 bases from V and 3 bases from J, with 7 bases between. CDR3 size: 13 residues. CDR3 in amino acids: CASSYVEHTEAFF. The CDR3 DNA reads TGTGCCAGCAGTTACGTAGAACACACTGAAGCTTTCTTT.

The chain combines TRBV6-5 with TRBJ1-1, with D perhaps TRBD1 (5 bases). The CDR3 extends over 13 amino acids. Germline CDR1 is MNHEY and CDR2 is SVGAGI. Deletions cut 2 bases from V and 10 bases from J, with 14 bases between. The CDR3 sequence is CASSYGRGVRAFF. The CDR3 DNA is TGTGCCAGCAGTTACGGGCGGGGGGTGCGAGCTTTCTTT.

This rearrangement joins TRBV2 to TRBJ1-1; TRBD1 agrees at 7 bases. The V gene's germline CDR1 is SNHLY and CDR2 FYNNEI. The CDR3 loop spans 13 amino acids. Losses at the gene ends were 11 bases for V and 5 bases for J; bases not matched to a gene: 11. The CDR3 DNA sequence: TGTGCCGGGCTAACAGGGGCCAGGACTGAAGCTTTCTTT. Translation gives CAGLTGARTEAFF.

The CDR3 spells CASSLRTSANTRRITGELFF. In DNA, the CDR3 is TGCGCCAGCAGCCTTAGGACTAGCGCAAACACCCGCCGTATCACCGGGGAGCTGTTTTTT. The V and J genes are TRBV4-1 and TRBJ2-2; 9 bases are a match to TRBD2. With V trimmed by 4 bases and J by 4 bases, 19 bases remained unmatched. The germline CDR1 and CDR2 sequences are MGHRA and YSYEKL. The length of the CDR3 is 20 residues.

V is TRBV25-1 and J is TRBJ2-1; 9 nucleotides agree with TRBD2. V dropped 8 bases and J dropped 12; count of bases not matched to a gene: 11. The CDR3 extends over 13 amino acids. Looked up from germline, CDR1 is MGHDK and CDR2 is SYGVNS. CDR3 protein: CASQDSGRKGQFF. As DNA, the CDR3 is TGTGCCAGCCAGGACAGCGGGAGGAAAGGGCAGTTCTTC.

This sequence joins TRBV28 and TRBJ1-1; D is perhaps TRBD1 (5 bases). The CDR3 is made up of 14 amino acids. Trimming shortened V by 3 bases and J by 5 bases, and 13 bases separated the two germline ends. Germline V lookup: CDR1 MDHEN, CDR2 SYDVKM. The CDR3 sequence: CASSFGREGTEAFF. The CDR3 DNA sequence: TGTGCCAGCAGTTTTGGCAGGGAGGGGACTGAAGCTTTCTTT.

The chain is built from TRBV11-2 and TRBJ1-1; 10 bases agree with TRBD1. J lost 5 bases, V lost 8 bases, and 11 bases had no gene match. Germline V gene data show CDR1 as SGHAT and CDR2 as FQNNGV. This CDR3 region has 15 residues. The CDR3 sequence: CASGDRGGLGTEAFF. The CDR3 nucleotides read TGTGCCAGCGGGGACAGGGGAGGATTGGGGACTGAAGCTTTCTTT.

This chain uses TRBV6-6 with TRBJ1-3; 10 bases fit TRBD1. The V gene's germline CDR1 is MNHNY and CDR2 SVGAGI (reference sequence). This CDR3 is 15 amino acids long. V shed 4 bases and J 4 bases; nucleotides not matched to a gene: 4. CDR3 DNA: TGTGCCAGCAGTTCGACAGGGGGCGTAGGAAACACCATATATTTT. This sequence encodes CASSSTGGVGNTIYF.

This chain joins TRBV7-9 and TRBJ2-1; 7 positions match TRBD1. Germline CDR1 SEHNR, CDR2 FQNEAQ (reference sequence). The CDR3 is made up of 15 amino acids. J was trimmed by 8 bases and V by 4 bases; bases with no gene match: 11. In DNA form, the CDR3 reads TGTGCCAGCAGCTCGACCGGGACAGTGGTCGATGAGCAGTTCTTC. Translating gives CASSSTGTVVDEQFF.

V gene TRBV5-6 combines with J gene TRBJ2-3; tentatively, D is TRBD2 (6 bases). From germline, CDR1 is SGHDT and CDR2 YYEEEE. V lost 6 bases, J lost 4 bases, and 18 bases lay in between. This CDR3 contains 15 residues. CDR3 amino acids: CASNLSGKRPDTQYF. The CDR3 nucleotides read TGTGCCAGCAACCTTAGCGGAAAACGACCAGATACGCAGTATTTT.

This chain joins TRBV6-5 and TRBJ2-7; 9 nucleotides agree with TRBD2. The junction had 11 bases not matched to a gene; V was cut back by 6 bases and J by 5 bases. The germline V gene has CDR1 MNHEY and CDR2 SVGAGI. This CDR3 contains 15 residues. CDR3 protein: CASRVEVAGVNEQYF. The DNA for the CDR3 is TGTGCCAGCAGGGTTGAGGTAGCGGGAGTCAACGAGCAGTACTTC.

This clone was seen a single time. CDR3 in amino acids: CASSPKALGRDTQYF. CDR3 nucleotides: TGTGCCAGCTCACCGAAAGCCCTCGGGAGAGATACGCAGTATTTT. V is TRBV18 and J is TRBJ2-3; a weak D match, TRBD2 (6 bases). Trimming took off 3 bases at V and 5 bases at J, with 15 bases between the two ends. Germline CDR1 reads KGHSH; CDR2 reads LQKENI. The CDR3 has 15 amino acids.

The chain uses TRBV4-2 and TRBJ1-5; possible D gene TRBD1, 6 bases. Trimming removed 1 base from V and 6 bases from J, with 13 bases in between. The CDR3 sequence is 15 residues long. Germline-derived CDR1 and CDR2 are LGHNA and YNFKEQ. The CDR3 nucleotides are TGTGCCAGCAGCCAAGTCCTGGGGGCCATTCAGCCCCAGCATTTT. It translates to CASSQVLGAIQPQHF.

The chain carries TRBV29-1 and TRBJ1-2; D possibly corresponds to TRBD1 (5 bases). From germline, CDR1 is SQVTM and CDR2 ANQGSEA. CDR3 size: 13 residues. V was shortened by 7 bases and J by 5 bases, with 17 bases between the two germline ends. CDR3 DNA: TGCAGCGCGATCGACAGCACGGAATATGGCTACACCTTC. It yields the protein CSAIDSTEYGYTF. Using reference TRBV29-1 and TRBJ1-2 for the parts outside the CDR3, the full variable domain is SAVISQKPSRDICQRGTSLTIQCQVDSQVTMMFWYRQQPGQSLTLIATANQGSEATYESGFVIDKFPISRPNLTFSTLTVSNMSPEDSSIYLCSAIDSTEYGYTFGSGTRLTVV.

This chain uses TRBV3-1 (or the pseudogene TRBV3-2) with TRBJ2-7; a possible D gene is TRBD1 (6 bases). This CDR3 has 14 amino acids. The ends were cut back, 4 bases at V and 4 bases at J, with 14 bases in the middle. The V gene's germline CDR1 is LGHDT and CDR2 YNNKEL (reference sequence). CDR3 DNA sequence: TGTGCCAGCAGCCCGACCCGGACAGTGTACGAGCAGTACTTC. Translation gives CASSPTRTVYEQYF.

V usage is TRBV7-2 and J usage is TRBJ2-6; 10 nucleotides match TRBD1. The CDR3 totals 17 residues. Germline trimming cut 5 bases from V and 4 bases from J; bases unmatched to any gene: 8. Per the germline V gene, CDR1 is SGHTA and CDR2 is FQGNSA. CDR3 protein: CASSQAGTGAGANVLTF. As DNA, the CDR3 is TGTGCCAGCAGCCAGGCCGGGACAGGGGCCGGGGCCAACGTCCTGACTTTC.

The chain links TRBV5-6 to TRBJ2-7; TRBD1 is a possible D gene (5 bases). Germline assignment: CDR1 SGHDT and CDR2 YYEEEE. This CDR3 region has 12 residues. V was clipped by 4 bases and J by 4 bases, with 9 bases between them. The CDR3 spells CASSRKGYEQYF. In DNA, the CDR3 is TGTGCCAGCAGCCGTAAGGGGTACGAGCAGTACTTC. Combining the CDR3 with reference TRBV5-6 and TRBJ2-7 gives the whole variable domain DAGVTQSPTHLIKTRGQQVTLRCSPKSGHDTVSWYQQALGQGPQFIFQYYEEEERQRGNFPDRFSGHQFPNYSSELNVNALLLGDSALYLCASSRKGYEQYFGPGTRLTVT.

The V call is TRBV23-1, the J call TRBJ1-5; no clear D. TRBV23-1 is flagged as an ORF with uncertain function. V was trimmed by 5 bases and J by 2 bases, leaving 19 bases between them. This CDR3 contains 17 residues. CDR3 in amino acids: CASSANSSRRGNQPQHF. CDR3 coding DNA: TGCGCCAGCAGTGCTAACTCTTCCAGGAGGGGCAATCAGCCCCAGCATTTT.